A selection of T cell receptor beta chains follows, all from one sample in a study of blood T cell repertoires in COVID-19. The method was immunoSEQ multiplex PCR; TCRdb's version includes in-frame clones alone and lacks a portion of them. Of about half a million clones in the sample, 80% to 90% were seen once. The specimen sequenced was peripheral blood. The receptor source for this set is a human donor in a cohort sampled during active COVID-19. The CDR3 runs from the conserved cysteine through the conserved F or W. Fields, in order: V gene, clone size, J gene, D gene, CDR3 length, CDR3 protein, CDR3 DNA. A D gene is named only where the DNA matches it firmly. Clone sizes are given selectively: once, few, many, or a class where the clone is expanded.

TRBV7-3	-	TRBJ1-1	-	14	CASSLDGGNTEAFF	TGTGCCAGCAGCTTAGACGGGGGGAACACTGAAGCTTTCTTT
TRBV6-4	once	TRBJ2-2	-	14	CASSVQGGTGELFF	TGTGCCAGCAGTGTACAGGGCGGCACCGGGGAGCTGTTTTTT
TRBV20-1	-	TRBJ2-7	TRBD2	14	CSASARLAGHEQYF	TGCAGTGCTAGTGCCCGACTAGCGGGACACGAGCAGTACTTC
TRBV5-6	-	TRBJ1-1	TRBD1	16	CASCEQGSQGDTEAFF	TGTGCCAGCTGCGAACAGGGTTCTCAGGGGGACACTGAAGCTTTCTTT
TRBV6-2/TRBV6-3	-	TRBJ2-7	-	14	CASSRTDNGYEQYF	TGTGCCAGCAGCCGTACCGACAATGGCTACGAGCAGTACTTC
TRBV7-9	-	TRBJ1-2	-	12	CASSPDTYGYTF	TGTGCCAGCAGCCCCGACACATATGGCTACACCTTC
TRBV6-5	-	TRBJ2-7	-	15	CASSYSSGATYEQYF	TGTGCCAGCAGTTACTCGTCAGGGGCAACCTACGAGCAGTACTTC
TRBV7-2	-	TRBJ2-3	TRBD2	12	CASSSSGDTQYF	TGTGCCAGCAGCTCTAGCGGGGATACGCAGTATTTT
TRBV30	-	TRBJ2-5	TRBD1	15	CAWTPGQGASETQYF	TGTGCCTGGACCCCGGGACAGGGGGCTTCGGAGACCCAGTACTTC
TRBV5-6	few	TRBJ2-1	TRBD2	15	CASSPTSGISYEQFF	TGTGCCAGCAGCCCGACTAGCGGGATAAGCTATGAGCAGTTCTTC
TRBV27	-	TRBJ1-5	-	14	CASSSRGVSQPQHF	TGTGCCAGCAGTTCCCGCGGCGTCAGTCAGCCCCAGCATTTT
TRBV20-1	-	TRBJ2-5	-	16	CSASGGLAVIEETQYF	TGCAGTGCTAGTGGAGGGCTAGCTGTGATCGAGGAGACCCAGTACTTC
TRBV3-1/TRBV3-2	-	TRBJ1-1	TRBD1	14	CASSRDSPYTEAFF	TGTGCCAGCAGCCGGGACAGCCCCTACACTGAAGCTTTCTTT
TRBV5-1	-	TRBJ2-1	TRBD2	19	CASSLGRAGLAGVSNEQFF	TGCGCCAGCAGCTTGGGCAGGGCTGGCCTAGCGGGAGTTTCCAATGAGCAGTTCTTC
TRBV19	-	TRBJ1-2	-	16	CASSIRESTLGYGYTF	TGTGCCAGTAGTATACGTGAATCCACCCTCGGCTATGGCTACACCTTC
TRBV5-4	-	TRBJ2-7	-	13	CASSRDIFGEQYF	TGTGCCAGCAGCCGCGACATATTTGGCGAGCAGTACTTC
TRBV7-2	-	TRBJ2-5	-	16	CASSLIAQGLQETQYF	TGTGCCAGCAGCTTAATCGCCCAGGGGCTTCAAGAGACCCAGTACTTC
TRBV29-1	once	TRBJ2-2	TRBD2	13	CSVTPGGPGELFF	TGCAGCGTAACCCCGGGGGGGCCCGGGGAGCTGTTTTTT
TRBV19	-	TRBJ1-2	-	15	CASSIAGVPLHGYTF	TGTGCCAGTAGTATCGCAGGGGTACCTCTTCATGGCTACACCTTC
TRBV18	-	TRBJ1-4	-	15	CASSDLQGTNEKLFF	TGTGCCAGCTCAGACTTACAGGGCACTAATGAAAAACTGTTTTTT
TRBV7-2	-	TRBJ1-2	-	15	CASTLWGSTDYGYTF	TGTGCCAGCACCCTTTGGGGCAGTACCGACTATGGCTACACCTTC
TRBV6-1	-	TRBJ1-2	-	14	CASSEAGSTGGYTF	TGTGCCAGCAGTGAGGCAGGTTCTACTGGTGGCTACACCTTC
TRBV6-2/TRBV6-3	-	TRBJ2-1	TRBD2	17	CASSSHRFSGSYNEQFF	TGTGCCAGCAGTTCTCACCGGTTCAGCGGGAGCTACAATGAGCAGTTCTTC
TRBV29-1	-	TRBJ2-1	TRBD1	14	CSVGNTGADGEQFF	TGCAGCGTTGGGAACACAGGGGCGGACGGTGAGCAGTTCTTC
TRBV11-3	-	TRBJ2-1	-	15	CASRPGVGSYNEQFF	TGTGCCAGCAGGCCGGGGGTAGGCTCCTACAATGAGCAGTTCTTC
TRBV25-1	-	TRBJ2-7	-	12	CASWGGYHEQYF	TGTGCCAGCTGGGGCGGCTATCACGAGCAGTACTTC
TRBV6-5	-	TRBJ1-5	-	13	CASSYRGNQPQHF	TGTGCCAGCAGTTACAGGGGTAATCAGCCCCAGCATTTT